Listed here are 9 T cell receptor beta chains from one sample, sequenced in a study of identical twins. Using its own MiXCR run on the 5' RACE reads, TCRdb lists one record per CDR3 protein. Among approximately 700,000 distinct CDR3 sequences listed, roughly 6% were seen once. The sequenced material came from naive T cells sorted from blood. The receptors were sampled from a man between 18 and 29 years old in good health.

This clonotype was observed many times. The chain carries TRBV6-5 and TRBJ1-6; unclear D gene. The germline gives CDR1 MNHEY, CDR2 SVGAGI. V gave up 0 bases and J gave up 8 bases, with 11 bases separating them. The CDR3 contains 15 residues. The CDR3 bases are TGTGCCAGCAGTTACTCGATAGGGTTCGATTCACCCCTCCACTTT. Translating gives CASSYSIGFDSPLHF.

Many counts were recorded for this clonotype. The rearrangement joins TRBV5-1 to TRBJ2-7; D call uncertain. The germline CDR1 and CDR2 sequences are SGHRS and YFSETQ. The CDR3 is made up of 12 amino acids. Trimming removed 4 bases from V and 0 bases from J, with 5 bases in between. The CDR3, as DNA: TGCGCCAGCAGCCACAACTCCTACGAGCAGTACTTC. It encodes CASSHNSYEQYF. Full variable domain (rest looked up from reference TRBV5-1 and TRBJ2-7): KAGVTQTPRYLIKTRGQQVTLSCSPISGHRSVSWYQQTPGQGLQFLFEYFSETQRNKGNFPGRFSGRQFSNSRSEMNVSTLELGDSALYLCASSHNSYEQYFGPGTRLTVT.

In the case of this clonotype: A read error may produce the germline difference seen at one junction end. The chain has TRBV5-1 and TRBJ2-3; 7 bases line up with TRBD1. Looked up from germline, CDR1 is SGHRS and CDR2 is YFSETQ. The length of the CDR3 is 15 residues. DNA of the CDR3: TGCGACAGCAGCTCCCTAGACAGGGATGCAGATACGCAGTATTTT. It codes for CDSSSLDRDADTQYF.

At least ten counts were recorded for this clonotype. V usage is TRBV29-1 and J usage is TRBJ2-2, with 7 nucleotides matching TRBD1. Germline CDR1 SQVTM, CDR2 ANQGSEA. V gave up 6 bases and J gave up 4 bases; unmatched junction bases: 11. The CDR3 totals 15 residues. The CDR3 DNA reads as TGCAGCGTGGAATTAGGGGGCTCGGGCACCGGGGAGCTGTTTTTT. Translation: CSVELGGSGTGELFF.

The rearrangement uses TRBV28 and TRBJ1-2; D remains ambiguous. Per the germline V gene, CDR1 is MDHEN and CDR2 is SYDVKM. Trimming cost V 5 bases and J 2 bases, with 18 bases left between them. The CDR3 contains 16 residues. The CDR3 loop is CASSPGGRARNYGYTF. The CDR3 DNA follows: TGTGCCAGCAGTCCCGGAGGGCGCGCGAGGAACTATGGCTACACCTTC.

V and J are TRBV7-2 and TRBJ2-2; 7 bases are shared with TRBD2. Germline loops: CDR1 SGHTA, CDR2 FQGNSA. The CDR3 length is 16 residues. J gave up 1 base and V 1 base, and 3 bases lay outside the gene matches. The CDR3 reads CASSLGGGMNTGELFF. The CDR3 DNA sequence: TGTGCCAGCAGCTTAGGGGGGGGGATGAACACCGGGGAGCTGTTTTTT.

This clonotype was counted at least ten times. The CDR3 DNA sequence: TGTGCCAGCAGTTTAAGACAGGGGGCGAGAGGCTACACCTTC. This translates into CASSLRQGARGYTF. This chain uses TRBV27 with TRBJ1-2; 10 bases are shared with TRBD1. V was pared by 2 bases and J by 8 bases, with 5 bases of the junction left unmatched. The CDR3 is 14 residues long. Germline assignment: CDR1 MNHEY and CDR2 SMNVEV (reference sequence).

The rearrangement uses TRBV20-1 and TRBJ1-2; D gene unclear. Germline V gene sequence: CDR1 DFQATT, CDR2 SNEGSKA (reference sequence). The CDR3 spans 14 residues. V lost 5 bases to trimming and J lost 4 bases, with 17 bases between them. In nucleotides, the CDR3 is TGCAGTGCTCCCTCACTAGCCCTCCCCTATGGCTACACCTTC. This codes for CSAPSLALPYGYTF.

This clonotype turned up a few times. The J gene is TRBJ2-7, the V gene TRBV5-1, with D possibly matching TRBD1 (5 bases). The V and J ends lost 4 bases and 2 bases respectively, with 13 bases between them. The CDR3 is made up of 14 amino acids. CDR1 is SGHRS and CDR2 is YFSETQ in the germline V gene. Here the CDR3 reads CASSLPDSPYEQYF. DNA of the CDR3: TGCGCCAGCAGCCTTCCCGACAGCCCCTACGAGCAGTACTTC.